The T cell receptor beta chain under discussion was sequenced for a study of blood T cell repertoires in COVID-19. Sequenced by immunoSEQ multiplex PCR; TCRdb stores in-frame clones only, minus some. The repertoire holds around 70,000 clones, with around 77% as singletons. The CDR3 totals 17 residues. Trimming removed 5 bases from V and 4 bases from J; junction bases left unmatched: 15. CDR1 and CDR2 from the germline V gene are LNHDA and SQIVND (reference sequence). The receptor's source is a human donor in a cohort sampled during active COVID-19. The chain carries TRBV19 and TRBJ2-7, with TRBD2 matching over 9 bases. Sequencing input: peripheral blood. This CDR3 reads CASSDRKPSGNIYEQYF. For the CDR3, the DNA is TGTGCCAGTAGTGACCGGAAACCTAGCGGGAATATTTACGAGCAGTACTTC.